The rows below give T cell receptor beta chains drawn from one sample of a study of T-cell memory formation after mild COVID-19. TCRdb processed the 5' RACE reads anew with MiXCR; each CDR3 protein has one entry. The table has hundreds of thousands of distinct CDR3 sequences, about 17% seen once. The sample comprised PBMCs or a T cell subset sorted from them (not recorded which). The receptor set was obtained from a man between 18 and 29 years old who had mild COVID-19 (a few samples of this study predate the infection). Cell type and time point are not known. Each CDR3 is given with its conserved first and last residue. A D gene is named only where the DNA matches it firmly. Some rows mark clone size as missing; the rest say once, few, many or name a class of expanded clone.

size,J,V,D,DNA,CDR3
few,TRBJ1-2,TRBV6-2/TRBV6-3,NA,TGTGCCAGCAGTTACTCGAGGACGGCTCCTGGCTACACCTTC,CASSYSRTAPGYTF
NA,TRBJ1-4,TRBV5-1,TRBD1,TGCGCCAGCGGCCAGGGACAGGGGGTTGAAAAACTGTTTTTT,CASGQGQGVEKLFF
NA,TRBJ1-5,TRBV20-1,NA,TGCAGTGCTAGAGATAGGCGGCAGGGGTTTCGGAGCAATCAGCCCCAGCATTTT,CSARDRRQGFRSNQPQHF
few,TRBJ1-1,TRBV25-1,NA,TGTGCCAGCAGTGATCCCAGGAGCACTGAAGCTTTCTTT,CASSDPRSTEAFF
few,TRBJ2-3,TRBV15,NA,TGTGCCACCAGCAGAGATCTAGATACGCAGTATTTT,CATSRDLDTQYF
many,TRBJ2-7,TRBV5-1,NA,TGCGCCAGCTGTCTAGCGACCGAGTCGGAGCAGTACTTC,CASCLATESEQYF
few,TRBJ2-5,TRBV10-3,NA,TGTGCCATCAGTGAGTTGAACAGCCAAGAGACCCAGTACTTC,CAISELNSQETQYF
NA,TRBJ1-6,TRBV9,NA,TGTGCCAGCAGCGTGGGCGAGGGGGTATTGGATTCACCCCTCCACTTT,CASSVGEGVLDSPLHF
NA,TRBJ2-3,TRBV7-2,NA,TGTGCCAGCAGCTTAGTGGCGGGGACCACAGATACGCAGTATTTT,CASSLVAGTTDTQYF
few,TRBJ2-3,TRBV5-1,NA,TGCGCCAGCAGCCAGTCGCCCCTCTCCGATACGCAGTATTTT,CASSQSPLSDTQYF
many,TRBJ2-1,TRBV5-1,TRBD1,TGCGCCAGCAGCTTGGTGGGACAGAGGGAGTATGAGCAGTTCTTC,CASSLVGQREYEQFF
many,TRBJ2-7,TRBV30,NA,TGTGCCTGGAGGAGGGGGGGAGAGCAGTACTTC,CAWRRGGEQYF
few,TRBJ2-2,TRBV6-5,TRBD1,TGTGCCAGCAGTCGAAACCCGGGACAGGAGACCGGGGAGCTGTTTTTT,CASSRNPGQETGELFF
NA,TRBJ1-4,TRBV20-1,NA,TGCAGTGCTAGGGAGGCCCCCAATGAAAAACTGTTTTTT,CSAREAPNEKLFF
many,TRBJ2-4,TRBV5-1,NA,TGCGCCAGCAGCTTGGACGTAGCCAAAAACATTCAGTACTTC,CASSLDVAKNIQYF
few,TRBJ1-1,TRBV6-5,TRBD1,TGTGCCAGCAGGACAGGGATCCCTCCTGAAGCTTTCTTT,CASRTGIPPEAFF
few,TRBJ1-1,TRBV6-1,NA,TGTGCCAGCAGTGAACAGGCAAACACTGAAGCTTTCTTT,CASSEQANTEAFF
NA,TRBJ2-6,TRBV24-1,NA,TGTGCCACCAGTGACCGCTGGGGCCCTGGGGCCAACGTCCTGACTTTC,CATSDRWGPGANVLTF
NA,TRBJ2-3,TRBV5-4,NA,TGTGCCAGCAGCTTGAGTAGGGGGACCTACACAGATACGCAGTATTTT,CASSLSRGTYTDTQYF
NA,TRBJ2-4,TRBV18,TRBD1,TGTGCCAGCTCACGATCTACCGGGACAGGGGGCGAAAACATTCAGTACTTC,CASSRSTGTGGENIQYF
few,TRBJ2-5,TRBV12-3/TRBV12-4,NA,TGTGCCAGCAGTTTCGCCTCGGGGGGCGGGGAGACCCAGTACTTC,CASSFASGGGETQYF
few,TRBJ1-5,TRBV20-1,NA,TGCAGTGCTGGGGTAGCGGGAGAGCAGCCCCAGCATTTT,CSAGVAGEQPQHF
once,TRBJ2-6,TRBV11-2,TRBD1,TGTGCCAGCAGCCCCTTCAGAAGGGACAGGCTCTCTGGGGCCAACGTCCTGACTTTC,CASSPFRRDRLSGANVLTF
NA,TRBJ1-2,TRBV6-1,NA,TGTGCCAGCAGTGATGCCGAGATTTATGGCTACACCTTC,CASSDAEIYGYTF
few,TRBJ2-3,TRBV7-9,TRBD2,TGTGCCAGCAGCTTGGGGGCTAGCGGGGGGCTTCGCTCTGTTACGCAGTATTTT,CASSLGASGGLRSVTQYF
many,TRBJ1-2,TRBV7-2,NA,TGTGCCAGCAGCTTTAGGGGTTATGGCTACACCTTC,CASSFRGYGYTF
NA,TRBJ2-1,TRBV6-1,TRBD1,TGTGCCAGCAGTGAACCAGGGGGTGAGCAGTTCTTC,CASSEPGGEQFF
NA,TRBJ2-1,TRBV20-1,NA,TGCAGTGCAACTAGGGCCGGGGACCACAATGAGCAGTTCTTC,CSATRAGDHNEQFF
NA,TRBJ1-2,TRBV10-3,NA,TGTGCCATCAGTGATTCCCAGGACACCCTCTTC,CAISDSQDTLF
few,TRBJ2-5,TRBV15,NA,TGTGCCACCAGCAGAGCCAGGGAAGAGACCCAGTACTTC,CATSRAREETQYF
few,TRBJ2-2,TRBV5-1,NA,TGCGCCAGCAGCTTGGCCCGGGGGACCGGGGAGCTGTTTTTT,CASSLARGTGELFF
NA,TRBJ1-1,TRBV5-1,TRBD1,TGCGCCAGCAGCCTGATGACAGGGGGTATCACTGAAGCTTTCTTT,CASSLMTGGITEAFF
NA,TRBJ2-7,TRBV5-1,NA,TGCGCCAGCAGCTTGGATCGGGTAGCCTACGAGCAGTACTTC,CASSLDRVAYEQYF
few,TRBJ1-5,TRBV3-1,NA,TGTGCCAGCAGCCAACGCGGTGGGGGCAATCAGCCCCAGCATTTT,CASSQRGGGNQPQHF
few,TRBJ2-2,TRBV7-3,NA,TGTGCCAGCAGCTTAATGGGCATCGGGGAGCTGTTTTTT,CASSLMGIGELFF